This paragraph reports one TCR beta chain. This sample is drawn from a study of T cell responses to AZD1222 COVID-19 vaccine. Profiled with immunoSEQ multiplex PCR; TCRdb holds only in-frame clones, not every one. The table has around 120,000 clones, 87% seen once. Sequenced material: peripheral blood, taken 28 days after the second AZD1222 dose. The TCR comes from an adult who received the AZD1222 COVID-19 vaccine.

This chain's CDR3 is CASSLAGGNSPLHF. The CDR3, as DNA: TGTGCCAGCAGCTTGGCAGGGGGTAATTCACCCCTCCACTTT. This chain links TRBV5-4 with TRBJ1-6, with 7 nucleotides matching TRBD1. Germline V gives CDR1 SGHNT, CDR2 YYREEE (reference sequence). The CDR3 has 14 amino acids. Losses at the gene ends were 0 bases for V and 6 bases for J; bases not matched to a gene: 0. The whole variable domain, remainder taken from reference TRBV5-4 and TRBJ1-6, is ETGVTQSPTHLIKTRGQQVTLRCSSQSGHNTVSWYQQALGQGPQFIFQYYREEENGRGNFPPRFSGLQFPNYSSELNVNALELDDSALYLCASSLAGGNSPLHFGNGTRLTVT.